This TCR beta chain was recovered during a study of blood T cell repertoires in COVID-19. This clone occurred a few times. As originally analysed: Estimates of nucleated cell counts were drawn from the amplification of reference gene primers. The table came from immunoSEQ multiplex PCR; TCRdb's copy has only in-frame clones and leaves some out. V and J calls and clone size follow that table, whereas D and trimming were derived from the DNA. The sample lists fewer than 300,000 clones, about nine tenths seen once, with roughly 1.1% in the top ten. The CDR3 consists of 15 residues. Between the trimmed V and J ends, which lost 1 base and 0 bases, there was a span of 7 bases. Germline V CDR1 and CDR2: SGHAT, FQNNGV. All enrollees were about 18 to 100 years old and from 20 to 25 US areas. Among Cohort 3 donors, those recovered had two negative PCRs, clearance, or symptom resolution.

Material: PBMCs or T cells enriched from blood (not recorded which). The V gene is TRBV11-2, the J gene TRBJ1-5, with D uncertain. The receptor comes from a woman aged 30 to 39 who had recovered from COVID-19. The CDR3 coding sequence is TGTGCCAGCAGCTTAGGCAGAAATAGCAATCAGCCCCAGCATTTT. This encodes CASSLGRNSNQPQHF.